Listed here are 18 T cell receptor beta chains from one sample, sequenced in a study of blood T cell repertoires in COVID-19. The protocol was immunoSEQ multiplex PCR, while the TCRdb copy is restricted to in-frame clones and leaves out a portion. The repertoire has roughly 180,000 clones, 90% to 95% of them found once; the top ten carry roughly 0.7%. The sample was peripheral blood. These receptors originate from a man aged 25 to 40 with COVID-19, enrolled during active disease.

The chain has TRBV9 and TRBJ2-3; 10 bases are shared with TRBD2. The germline gives CDR1 SGDLS, CDR2 YYNGEE. After removal of 4 bases from V and 3 bases from J, the junction contained 8 bases not matched to a gene. The CDR3 runs 16 residues. CDR3 region: CASSPRSGGITDTQYF. In nucleotides, the CDR3 is TGTGCCAGCAGCCCTCGTAGCGGGGGGATTACAGATACGCAGTATTTT.

The chain is built from TRBV9 and TRBJ1-4, with 7 bases lining up with TRBD1. CDR3 length equals 16 residues. The V gene end was trimmed by 4 bases and the J gene end by 1 base; junction bases not matched to a gene: 7. CDR1 is SGDLS and CDR2 is YYNGEE in the germline V gene. CDR3 sequence (DNA): TGTGCCAGCAGCCTAGCAGGGGGTGTAACTAATGAAAAACTGTTTTTT. This translates into CASSLAGGVTNEKLFF.

This chain uses TRBV3-1 (or the pseudogene TRBV3-2) with TRBJ1-1; 7 nucleotides line up with TRBD1. V shed 6 bases, J shed 0 bases, and the junction held 4 bases outside the gene matches. Germline CDR1 reads LGHDT; CDR2 reads YNNKEL (reference sequence). The CDR3 length is 14 residues. CDR3 protein: CASRDRVMNTEAFF. The CDR3 nucleotides are TGTGCCAGCAGAGACAGGGTGATGAACACTGAAGCTTTCTTT.

The chain recombines TRBV7-3 with TRBJ1-6; a possible D gene is TRBD1 (5 bases). The CDR3 length is 15 residues. The V end lost 6 bases, the J end lost 10 bases, and 19 bases lay between the germline ends. Germline CDR1 and CDR2: SGHTA and FQGTGA. The CDR3 reads CASSPAAGYGSPLHF. The CDR3 DNA reads TGTGCCAGCAGTCCCGCGGCAGGGTACGGCTCACCCCTCCACTTT.

This chain connects TRBV6-6 to TRBJ2-1; TRBD2 matches 7 bases. V was pared by 5 bases and J by 0 bases, with 7 bases of the junction left unmatched. From germline, CDR1 is MNHNY and CDR2 SVGAGI (reference sequence). The CDR3 runs 16 residues. In DNA, the CDR3 is TGTGCCAGCAGTGCCTCGGGAGGACCCTCCTACAATGAGCAGTTCTTC. It specifies CASSASGGPSYNEQFF.

The rearrangement links TRBV6-5 to TRBJ2-2, with TRBD1 matching 7 bases. The CDR3 is 15 amino acids. Germline V gives CDR1 MNHEY, CDR2 SVGAGI. V was clipped by 6 bases and J by 2 bases; unmatched bases: 6. This chain's CDR3 is CASRSGTANTGELFF. In DNA, the CDR3 is TGTGCCAGCAGGTCCGGGACAGCTAACACCGGGGAGCTGTTTTTT.

This rearrangement joins TRBV6-5 to TRBJ2-7; 7 nucleotides line up with TRBD2. The trim removed 4 bases at V and 11 bases at J, leaving 14 bases unmatched. Per germline, CDR1 MNHEY and CDR2 SVGAGI. This CDR3 is 14 amino acids long. CDR3 protein: CASSSRDGNSGEYF. The CDR3 DNA reads TGTGCCAGCAGTTCCCGGGACGGGAACAGCGGGGAGTACTTC.

J is TRBJ2-3 and V is TRBV24-1; a possible D gene is TRBD1 (6 bases). From germline, CDR1 is KGHDR and CDR2 SFDVKD. The CDR3 consists of 14 residues. V lost 7 bases and J lost 4, with 14 bases in between. CDR3 in amino acids: CATRDSQGPDTQYF. In DNA form, the CDR3 reads TGTGCCACCAGGGACAGCCAGGGCCCAGATACGCAGTATTTT.

The V gene is TRBV13, the J gene TRBJ2-3; TRBD2 matches 12 bases. Germline CDR1 PRHDT, CDR2 FYEKMQ (reference sequence). V lost 8 bases, J lost 8 bases, and 20 bases stayed unmatched. The CDR3 is 18 amino acids. This chain's CDR3 is CASSKGLAGRGGVGTQYF. In DNA form, the CDR3 reads TGTGCCAGCTCCAAAGGACTAGCGGGGCGAGGTGGCGTGGGTACGCAGTATTTT.

The table lists this clone with a count of one. V and J are TRBV30 and TRBJ2-1; 7 positions match TRBD2. Germline V gene lookup returns CDR1 GTSNPN and CDR2 SVGIG (reference sequence). The V and J ends lost 0 bases and 0 bases, in that order; junction bases with no gene match: 2. The CDR3 has 15 residues. The CDR3 spells CAWSVGGGSYNEQFF. CDR3 DNA sequence: TGTGCCTGGAGTGTTGGCGGGGGCTCCTACAATGAGCAGTTCTTC.

The chain links TRBV5-1 to TRBJ2-7; maybe TRBD2 (6 bases). The CDR3 covers 13 residues. CDR1 and CDR2 from the germline V gene are SGHRS and YFSETQ. Trimming shortened V by 0 bases and J by 6 bases, and 10 bases separated the two germline ends. The CDR3 bases are TGCGCCAGCAGCTTGGTTGGGGGACTCGAGCAGTACTTC. It yields the protein CASSLVGGLEQYF.

The chain joins TRBV11-3 to TRBJ2-1; 12 bases are a match to TRBD2. CDR3 length: 17 amino acids. Germline V gene data show CDR1 as SGHNT and CDR2 as YENEEA. Germline trimming cut 1 base from V and 7 bases from J; bases unmatched to any gene: 8. CDR3: CASSLGVLAGGNNEQFF. For the CDR3, the DNA is TGTGCCAGCAGCTTAGGGGTTCTAGCGGGGGGGAATAATGAGCAGTTCTTC.

This chain connects TRBV18 to TRBJ2-1; 12 bases fit TRBD2. Per the germline V gene, CDR1 is KGHSH and CDR2 is LQKENI. The V segment lost 2 bases and the J segment 6 bases; nucleotides outside the gene matches: 8. The CDR3 is 17 amino acids. This CDR3 is CASSPRLAGGPSNEQFF. CDR3 nucleotide sequence: TGTGCCAGCTCACCAAGGCTAGCGGGGGGGCCAAGCAATGAGCAGTTCTTC.

The chain links TRBV5-4 to TRBJ1-4; TRBD1 aligns across 7 bases. Germline values: CDR1 SGHNT, CDR2 YYREEE (reference sequence). Losses at the gene ends were 4 bases for V and 11 bases for J; bases not matched to a gene: 5. The CDR3 loop spans 12 amino acids. The CDR3 DNA follows: TGTGCCAGCAGCCTAGACAGGGATAAACTGTTTTTT. It is translated as CASSLDRDKLFF.

The CDR3 here is CASSFNPHRAGYEQYF. CDR3 DNA: TGTGCCAGCAGCTTCAACCCCCACCGAGCAGGTTACGAGCAGTACTTC. The chain links TRBV7-7 to TRBJ2-7; no definite D call. Germline CDR1 SSHAT, CDR2 FNYEAQ (reference sequence). The CDR3 contains 16 residues. The V and J ends lost 3 bases and 4 bases respectively, with 19 bases between them.

This clone was observed a single time. The chain recombines TRBV6-5 with TRBJ1-1, with 8 bases that match TRBD1. Germline assignment: CDR1 MNHEY and CDR2 SVGAGI. The CDR3 runs 13 residues. The trim removed 4 bases at V and 7 bases at J, leaving 5 bases unmatched. The CDR3, as DNA: TGTGCCAGCAGTTCGACAGGGGTGATTGAAGCTTTCTTT. It encodes CASSSTGVIEAFF.

The chain joins TRBV7-2 to TRBJ2-3; 8 bases map to TRBD2. V was clipped by 5 bases and J by 2 bases; unmatched bases: 12. The CDR3 contains 17 residues. Germline V gives CDR1 SGHTA, CDR2 FQGNSA. The CDR3 region is CASSRRAAGGYTDTQYF. CDR3 bases: TGTGCCAGCAGCCGTAGAGCGGCGGGGGGATACACAGATACGCAGTATTTT. The whole variable domain, remainder taken from reference TRBV7-2 and TRBJ2-3, is GAGVSQSPSNKVTEKGKDVELRCDPISGHTALYWYRQSLGQGLEFLIYFQGNSAPDKSGLPSDRFSAERTGGSVSTLTIQRTQQEDSAVYLCASSRRAAGGYTDTQYFGPGTRLTVL.

The chain joins TRBV10-3 to TRBJ1-1; 7 bases are a match to TRBD1. With 3 bases clipped from V and 5 bases from J, the junction kept 9 bases outside the gene matches. CDR3 length equals 15 residues. The germline gives CDR1 ENHRY, CDR2 SYGVKD. CDR3 in DNA: TGTGCCATCAGTGACCCTACAGGGGTCTGGACTGAAGCTTTCTTT. Protein: CAISDPTGVWTEAFF.